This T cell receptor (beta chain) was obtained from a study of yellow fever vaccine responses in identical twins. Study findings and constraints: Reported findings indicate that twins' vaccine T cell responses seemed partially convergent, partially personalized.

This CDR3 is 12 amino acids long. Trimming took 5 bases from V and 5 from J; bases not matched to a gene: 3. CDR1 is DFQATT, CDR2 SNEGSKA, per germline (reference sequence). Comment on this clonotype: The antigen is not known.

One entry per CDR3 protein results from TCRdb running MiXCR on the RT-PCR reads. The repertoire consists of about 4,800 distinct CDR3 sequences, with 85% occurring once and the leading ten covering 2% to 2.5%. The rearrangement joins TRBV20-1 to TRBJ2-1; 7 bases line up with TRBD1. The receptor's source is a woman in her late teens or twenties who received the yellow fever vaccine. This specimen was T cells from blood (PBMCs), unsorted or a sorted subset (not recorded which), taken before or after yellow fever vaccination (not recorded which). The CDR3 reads CSAGGQHNEQFF. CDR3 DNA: TGCAGTGCTGGGGGACAGCACAATGAGCAGTTCTTC.